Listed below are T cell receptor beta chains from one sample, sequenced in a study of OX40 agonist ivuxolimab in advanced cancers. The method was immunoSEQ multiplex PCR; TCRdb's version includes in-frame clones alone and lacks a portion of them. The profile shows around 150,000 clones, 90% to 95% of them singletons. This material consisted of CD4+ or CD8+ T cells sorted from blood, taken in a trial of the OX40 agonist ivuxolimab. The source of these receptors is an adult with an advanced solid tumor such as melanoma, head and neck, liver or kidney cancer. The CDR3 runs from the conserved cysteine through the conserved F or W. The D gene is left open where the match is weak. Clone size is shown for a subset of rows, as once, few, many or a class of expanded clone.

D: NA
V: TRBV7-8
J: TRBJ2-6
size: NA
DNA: TGTGCCAGCAGCTTAGTAGGGGCTGGGGCCAACGTCCTGACTTTC
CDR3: CASSLVGAGANVLTF

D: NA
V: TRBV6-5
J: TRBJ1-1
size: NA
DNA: TGTGCCAGCAGGTTCAGGAACACTGAAGCTTTCTTT
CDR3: CASRFRNTEAFF

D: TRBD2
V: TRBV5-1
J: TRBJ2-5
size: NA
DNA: TGCGCCAGCAGCTTAGGGACTAGCGTGAAAGAGACCCAGTACTTC
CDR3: CASSLGTSVKETQYF

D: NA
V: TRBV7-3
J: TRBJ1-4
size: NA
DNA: TGTGCCAGCAGCTTAGGGAGGGGAACTAATGAAAAACTGTTTTTT
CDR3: CASSLGRGTNEKLFF

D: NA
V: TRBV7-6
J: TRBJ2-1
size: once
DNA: TGTGCCAGCAGCTTGGCAGATGGAAATGAGCAGTTCTTC
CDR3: CASSLADGNEQFF

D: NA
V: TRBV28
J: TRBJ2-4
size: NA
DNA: TGTGCCAGCAGTTTGGGCGGGATGGTACTAGCCAAAAACATTCAGTACTTC
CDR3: CASSLGGMVLAKNIQYF

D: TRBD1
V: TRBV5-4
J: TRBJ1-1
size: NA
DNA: TGTGCCAGCAGCTCGACAGGGGTTGGAGGAGCTTTCTTT
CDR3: CASSSTGVGGAFF

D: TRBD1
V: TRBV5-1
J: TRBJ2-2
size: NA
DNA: TGCGCCAGCAGCTTTAACAGGGGGAACACCGGGGAGCTGTTTTTT
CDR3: CASSFNRGNTGELFF

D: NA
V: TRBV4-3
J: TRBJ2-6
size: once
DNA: TGCGCCAGCAGCCCCACTCACGCGGGCTGGGGGGCCAACGTCCTGACTTTC
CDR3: CASSPTHAGWGANVLTF

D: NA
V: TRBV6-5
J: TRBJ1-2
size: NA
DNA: TGTGCCAGCAGCTCACAGGGAAAAGGCTACACCTTC
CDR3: CASSSQGKGYTF

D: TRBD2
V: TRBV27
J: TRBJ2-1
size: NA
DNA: TGTGCCAGCAGTTCCGGGACTAGCGGGCTCAATGAGCAGTTCTTC
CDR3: CASSSGTSGLNEQFF

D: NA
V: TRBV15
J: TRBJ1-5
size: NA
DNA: TGTGCCACCAGCAGAGATAGGTGGCCTGCTGGGGGTGGACAACCCCAGCATTTT
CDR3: CATSRDRWPAGGGQPQHF

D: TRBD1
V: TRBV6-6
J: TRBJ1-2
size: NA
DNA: TGTGCCAGCAGTAACAGGGGAAGCGGCTACACCTTC
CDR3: CASSNRGSGYTF

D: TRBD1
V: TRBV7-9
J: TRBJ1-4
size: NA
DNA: TGTGCCAGCAGCCCCGGACAGGGTCAGGCTAATGAAAAACTGTTTTTT
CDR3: CASSPGQGQANEKLFF

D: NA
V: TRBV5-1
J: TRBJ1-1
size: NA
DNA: TGCGCCAGCAGCTTGCCAGGGTCGGACACTGAAGCTTTCTTT
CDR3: CASSLPGSDTEAFF

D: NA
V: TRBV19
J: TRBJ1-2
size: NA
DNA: TGTGCCAGTAGTCCCCGCCGAGGGGACTATGGCTACACCTTC
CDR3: CASSPRRGDYGYTF

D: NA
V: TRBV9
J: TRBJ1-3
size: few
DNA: TGTGCCAGCAGCGCCCCGGGACGAAGGGCCATATATTTT
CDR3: CASSAPGRRAIYF

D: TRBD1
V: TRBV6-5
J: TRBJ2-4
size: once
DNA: TGTGCCAGCAGCCGCCTCGGGACAGGGGGCCGGGAGTACTTC
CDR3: CASSRLGTGGREYF

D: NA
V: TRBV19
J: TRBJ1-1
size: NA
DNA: TGTGCCAGTAGTCCTTTAGGGGCCTCTGAAGCTTTCTTT
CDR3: CASSPLGASEAFF

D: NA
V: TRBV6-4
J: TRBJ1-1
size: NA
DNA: TGTGCCAGCAGCGACACGGGGAAGTCGAACACTGAAGCTTTCTTT
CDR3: CASSDTGKSNTEAFF

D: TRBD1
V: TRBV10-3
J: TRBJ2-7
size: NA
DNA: TGTGCCATCAGTGGACAGGGAGTTCCTAAAGGCCCCTCCTACGAGCAGTACTTC
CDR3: CAISGQGVPKGPSYEQYF

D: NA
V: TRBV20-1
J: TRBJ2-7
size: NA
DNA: TGCAGTGCAAGTCGGGTGTACGAGCAGTACTTC
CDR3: CSASRVYEQYF

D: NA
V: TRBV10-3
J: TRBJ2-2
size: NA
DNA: TGTGCCATCAGTGAGGGGCAGAACACCGGGGAGCTGTTTTTT
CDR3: CAISEGQNTGELFF

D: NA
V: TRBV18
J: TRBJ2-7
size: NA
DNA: TGTGCCAGCTCACCTTCTCTCTCCTACGAGCAGTACTTC
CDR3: CASSPSLSYEQYF

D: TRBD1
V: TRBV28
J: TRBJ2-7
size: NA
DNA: TGTGCCAGCACCAAGGGGGACAGCTTCTACGAGCAGTACTTC
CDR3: CASTKGDSFYEQYF

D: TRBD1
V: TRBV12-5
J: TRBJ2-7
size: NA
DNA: TGTGCTAGTGGCCGCCAACAGGGGATGGGCGAGCAGTACTTC
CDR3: CASGRQQGMGEQYF

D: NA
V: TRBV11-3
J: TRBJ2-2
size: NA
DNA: TGTGCCAGCAGCTTGGGGAGAACCGGGGAGCTGTTTTTT
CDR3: CASSLGRTGELFF

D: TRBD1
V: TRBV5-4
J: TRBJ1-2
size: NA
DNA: TGTGCCAGCAGCGCTGGACAGGGAATCTATGGCTACACCTTC
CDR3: CASSAGQGIYGYTF

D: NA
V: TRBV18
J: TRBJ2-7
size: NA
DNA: TGTGCCAGCTCACCACCGAGCAAGGCCTCCTACGAGCAGTACTTC
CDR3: CASSPPSKASYEQYF

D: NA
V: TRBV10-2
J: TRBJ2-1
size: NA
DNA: TGCGCCAGCAGCGACCGTGGGCGCGTGTCCTACAATGAGCAGTTCTTC
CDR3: CASSDRGRVSYNEQFF

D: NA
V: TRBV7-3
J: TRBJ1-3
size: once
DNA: TGTGCCAGCAGCCTGCGGGGGGACAACACCATATATTTT
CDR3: CASSLRGDNTIYF

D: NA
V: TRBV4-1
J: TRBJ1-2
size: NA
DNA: TGCGCCAGCAGCCAAGATCACAGGGTGGACTATGGCTACACCTTC
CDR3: CASSQDHRVDYGYTF

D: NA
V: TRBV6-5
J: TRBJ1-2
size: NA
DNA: TGTGCCAGCAGTTACTCGACAGACACCTATGGCTACACCTTC
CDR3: CASSYSTDTYGYTF

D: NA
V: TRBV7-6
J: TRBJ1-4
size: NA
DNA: TGTGCCAGCACCGATCATGAAAAACTGTTTTTT
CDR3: CASTDHEKLFF

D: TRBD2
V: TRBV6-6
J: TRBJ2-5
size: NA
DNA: TGTGCCAGCATTAATAGCGGGGGAACTAGGGAGACCCAGTACTTC
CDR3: CASINSGGTRETQYF

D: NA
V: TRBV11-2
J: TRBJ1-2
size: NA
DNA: TGTGCCAGCAGCCCGGCCCCGAAGGGAGGCTACACCTTC
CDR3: CASSPAPKGGYTF

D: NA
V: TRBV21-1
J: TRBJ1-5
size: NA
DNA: TGTGCCAGCAGTACGACTGGGGGCCCTAATCAGCCCCAGCATTTT
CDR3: CASSTTGGPNQPQHF

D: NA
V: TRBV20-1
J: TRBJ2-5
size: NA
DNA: TGCAGTGCATTAACAGGGCAGACCCAGTACTTC
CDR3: CSALTGQTQYF

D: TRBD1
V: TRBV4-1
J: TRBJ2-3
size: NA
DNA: TGCGCCAGCAGCCCGTCCCGGGACAGACTCTTCTACACAGATACGCAGTATTTT
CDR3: CASSPSRDRLFYTDTQYF

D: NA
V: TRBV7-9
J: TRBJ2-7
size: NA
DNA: TGTGCCAGCAGCTTAGCGCAGACTAGGACTCGGGACGAGCAGTACTTC
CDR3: CASSLAQTRTRDEQYF

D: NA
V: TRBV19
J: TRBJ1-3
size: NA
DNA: TGTGCCAGTAGTATAGGTTCGGCACCTAGCTCTGGAAACACCATATATTTT
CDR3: CASSIGSAPSSGNTIYF

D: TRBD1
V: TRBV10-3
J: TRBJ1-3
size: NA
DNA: TGTGCCATCAGTGAACCGGGACAGGGACCTGGAAACACCATATATTTT
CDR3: CAISEPGQGPGNTIYF

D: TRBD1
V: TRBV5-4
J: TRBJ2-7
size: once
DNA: TGTGCCAGCAGCTCCCGGGACAGGGGCTACGAGCAGTACTTC
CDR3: CASSSRDRGYEQYF

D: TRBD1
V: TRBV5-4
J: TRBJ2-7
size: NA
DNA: TGTGCCAGCAGTAATATCCGGGACAGCTACGAGCAGTACTTC
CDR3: CASSNIRDSYEQYF

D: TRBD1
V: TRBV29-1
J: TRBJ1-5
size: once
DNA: TGCAGCGTCGGACAGGGTAGCAATCAGCCCCAGCATTTT
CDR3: CSVGQGSNQPQHF

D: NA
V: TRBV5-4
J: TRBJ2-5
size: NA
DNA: TGTGCCAGCAGCCCAGGGGGGACAGAGACCCAGTACTTC
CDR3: CASSPGGTETQYF

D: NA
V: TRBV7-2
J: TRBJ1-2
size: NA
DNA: TGTGCCAGCAGCTTAGTGGTCAGGGAGGCCTATGGCTACACCTTC
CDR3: CASSLVVREAYGYTF

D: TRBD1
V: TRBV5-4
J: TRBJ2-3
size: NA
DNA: TGTGCCAGCAGCAAAGGACAGGGCCCAGATACGCAGTATTTT
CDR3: CASSKGQGPDTQYF

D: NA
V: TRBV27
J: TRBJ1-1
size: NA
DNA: TGTGCCAGCAGTTCATCAGGGGCGGGGAGGACTGAAGCTTTCTTT
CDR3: CASSSSGAGRTEAFF